This T cell receptor beta chain was identified during a study of OX40 agonist ivuxolimab in advanced cancers. Study context: People in dose escalation had one of these cancers: hepatocellular carcinoma, melanoma, renal cell or head and neck cancer. Under the entry rules, prior anti-PD-1, anti-PD-L1 or anti-CTLA-4 therapy was allowed, and roughly 39% had some. General study results and limits: Clones of CD4+ and CD8+ blood T cells grew by week 6 at doses of 0.1 to 3.0 mg/kg.

There are a few counts of this clone. Its antigen is currently unknown. The V gene's germline CDR1 is KGHSH and CDR2 LQKENI. The V and J ends lost 6 bases and 1 base respectively, with 12 bases between them. The CDR3 loop spans 14 amino acids. Assay used: immunoSEQ multiplex PCR; TCRdb lists only in-frame clones, some missing. The table has about 98,000 clones, around 88% seen once. This TCR was recovered from an adult with an advanced solid tumor such as melanoma, head and neck, liver or kidney cancer. The source material was CD4+ or CD8+ T cells sorted from blood, sampled in a trial of the OX40 agonist ivuxolimab. The chain recombines TRBV18 with TRBJ1-1; weak D call: TRBD1 (5 bases). The CDR3 region is CASSSGPSNTEAFF. The CDR3, as DNA: TGTGCCAGCTCCTCGGGACCCTCGAACACTGAAGCTTTCTTT.